This TCR beta chain was recovered during a study of T-cell reconstitution after alpha-beta-depleted transplantation in children. Study conclusions and caveats: After transplant, high TCRbeta diversity at day 60 in some patients arose from surviving recipient T cells and thymic progenitors.

The CDR3 loop spans 14 amino acids. Germline trimming cut 8 bases from V and 6 bases from J; bases unmatched to any gene: 9. The authors prepared the TCRbeta library with unique molecular identifiers. TCRdb reprocessed the PCR reads with MiXCR, giving one entry per CDR3 protein. The sample consists of fewer than 550,000 distinct CDR3 sequences, about an eighth of them appearing once. This clonotype occurred many times. Antigen: not known. This specimen consisted of PBMCs, mostly from graft donor cells, obtained 180 days after TCRalphabeta/CD19-depleted stem cell transplant. The receptor comes from a female patient between 2 and 15 years old who had a stem cell transplant for aplastic anemia, so the T cells may come from the graft donor. This chain connects TRBV12-3 or TRBV12-4 to TRBJ2-3, with TRBD2 matching over 9 bases. In nucleotides, the CDR3 is TGTGCCAGCGCCGGCGGGAGGGCAACGGATACGCAGTATTTT. It codes for CASAGGRATDTQYF.